Detailed here is one TCR beta chain. What it binds is not known. The CDR3 loop spans 15 amino acids. The V gene's germline CDR1 is DFQATT and CDR2 SNEGSKA (reference sequence). The V end lost 5 bases, the J end lost 1 base, and 16 bases lay between the germline ends. The sample is drawn from a study of T-cell reconstitution after alpha-beta-depleted transplantation in children. Using unique molecular identifiers, the investigators prepared the TCRbeta library. TCRdb passed the PCR reads through MiXCR, listing each CDR3 protein once. The table records roughly 420,000 distinct CDR3 sequences, around 16% of them present only once. Study-level results: Alpha-beta T cells present about two months after transplant were reported to originate from several hundred expanded graft clones. By one year post-transplant, T-cell counts and diversity largely arose from T cells that were newly produced.

The genes are TRBV20-1 and TRBJ2-3, with D perhaps matching TRBD1 (6 bases). Sequencing used PBMCs, mostly from graft donor cells, obtained 360 days after TCRalphabeta/CD19-depleted stem cell transplant. This clonotype originated in a boy under three years old who had a stem cell transplant for Wiskott-Aldrich syndrome, so the T cells may come from the graft donor. CDR3 protein: CSAPPWGRGTDTQYF. The CDR3 nucleotides are TGCAGTGCTCCCCCGTGGGGGCGGGGCACAGATACGCAGTATTTT.